These 10 T cell receptor beta chains came from one sample sequenced in a study of shared clonotypes between healthy human individuals. The assay was immunoSEQ multiplex PCR, and TCRdb's table has in-frame clones only and misses some. There are approximately 2.5 million clones in the sample; roughly nine tenths occur only once, and over 0.12% lies in the top ten. The sequenced sample consisted of naive CD4+ T cells sorted from blood. Subset reported: CD45RA+ positively selected. The receptor source for this set is a man younger than 35 in good health.

This chain links TRBV28 with TRBJ1-2, with unresolved D. V dropped 10 bases and J dropped 2 bases, with 8 bases sitting between them. CDR1 is MDHEN and CDR2 is SYDVKM in the germline V gene. The CDR3 runs 11 residues. The CDR3 nucleotides read TGTGCCATTTGGGAGAACTATGGCTACACCTTC. Residues: CAIWENYGYTF.

The rearrangement uses TRBV5-4 and TRBJ2-7, with 7 bases identical to TRBD2. With V trimmed by 7 bases and J by 2 bases, 9 bases remained unmatched. The CDR3 loop spans 14 amino acids. Germline lookup yields CDR1 SGHNT and CDR2 YYREEE (reference sequence). CDR3 sequence: CASERDGGAYEQYF. In DNA form, the CDR3 reads TGTGCCAGCGAGAGGGATGGGGGGGCCTACGAGCAGTACTTC.

In its sample, this clone was seen once. The genes are TRBV18 and TRBJ2-5; no firm D call. Looked up from germline, CDR1 is KGHSH and CDR2 is LQKENI. This CDR3 contains 15 residues. V lost 6 bases and J lost 2, with 16 bases in between. CDR3 amino acids: CASSMEPGFQETQYF. In nucleotides, the CDR3 is TGTGCCAGCTCTATGGAGCCGGGTTTTCAAGAGACCCAGTACTTC. Using reference TRBV18 and TRBJ2-5 for the parts outside the CDR3, the full variable domain is NAGVMQNPRHLVRRRGQEARLRCSPMKGHSHVYWYRQLPEEGLKFMVYLQKENIIDESGMPKERFSAEFPKEGPSILRIQQVVRGDSAAYFCASSMEPGFQETQYFGPGTRLLVL.

This clone was counted a single time. V and J are TRBV10-2 and TRBJ2-2; 9 bases map to TRBD1. CDR3 size: 16 residues. From germline, CDR1 is WSHSY and CDR2 SAAADI. Germline trimming cut 2 bases from V and 5 bases from J; bases unmatched to any gene: 6. The CDR3 DNA sequence: TGCGCCAGCAGTGAGAGGGACAGGGTTTATACCGGGGAGCTGTTTTTT. It encodes CASSERDRVYTGELFF.

The chain joins TRBV7-2 to TRBJ2-6; unclear D gene. CDR1 and CDR2 (germline): SGHTA, FQGNSA. The CDR3 is 11 residues long. V dropped 6 bases and J dropped 11 bases, with 8 bases sitting between them. The CDR3 DNA reads as TGTGCCAGCAGTCAGGTCGACGTCCTGACTTTC. Translating gives CASSQVDVLTF.

Regarding this clone: Other DNA sequences from this sample encode an identical CDR3 as well. The CDR3 DNA sequence: TGTGCCAGCAGCTTGGGACTAGCGGGTGGGAATGAGCAGTTCTTC. Amino acid sequence: CASSLGLAGGNEQFF. V and J are TRBV7-8 and TRBJ2-1, with 12 bases fitting TRBD2. This CDR3 contains 15 residues. Losses at the gene ends were 3 bases for V and 7 bases for J; bases not matched to a gene: 4. Looked up from germline, CDR1 is SGHVS and CDR2 is FQNEAQ.

V is TRBV30 and J is TRBJ1-6; 8 positions agree with TRBD1. CDR1 is GTSNPN, CDR2 SVGIG, per germline (reference sequence). This CDR3 has 14 residues. J lost 8 bases, V lost 2 bases, and 5 bases had no gene match. The CDR3 spells CAWSQGADDSPLHF. The CDR3 bases are TGTGCCTGGAGTCAGGGGGCCGATGATTCACCCCTCCACTTT.

This rearrangement joins TRBV7-8 to TRBJ2-1, with D unclear. CDR1 is SGHVS and CDR2 is FQNEAQ in the germline V gene. The CDR3 consists of 12 residues. V lost 5 bases and J 8 bases, leaving 10 bases between the germline ends. CDR3 loop: CASSPVGDEQFF. DNA for the CDR3: TGTGCCAGCAGCCCCGTAGGCGATGAGCAGTTCTTC. Full variable domain (outside the CDR3, taken from reference TRBV7-8 and TRBJ2-1): GAGVSQSPRYKVAKRGQDVALRCDPISGHVSLFWYQQALGQGPEFLTYFQNEAQLDKSGLPSDRFFAERPEGSVSTLKIQRTQQEDSAVYLCASSPVGDEQFFGPGTRLTVL.

This clone came up a few times. The chain links TRBV6-5 to TRBJ1-2, with a tentative D call TRBD1 (6 bases). Germline V lookup: CDR1 MNHEY, CDR2 SVGAGI. Trimming took 7 bases from V and 4 from J, leaving 19 bases between them. The CDR3 length is 15 residues. CDR3 nucleotide sequence: TGTGCCAGCAACCCACGGGCGGACAGTGGCTATGGCTACACCTTC. Protein product: CASNPRADSGYGYTF.

CDR3 sequence (DNA): TGTGCCAGCAGAATAATCGACAAAACCAACTATGGCTACACCTTC. This gives the protein CASRIIDKTNYGYTF. The V and J genes are TRBV2 and TRBJ1-2; no clear D. Germline CDR1 and CDR2: SNHLY and FYNNEI. The CDR3 consists of 15 residues. V dropped 6 bases and J dropped 2 bases, with 16 bases sitting between them.